The 10 T cell receptor beta chains reported below all come from one sample, sequenced in a study of radiotherapy plus CTLA-4 blockade in lung cancer. The data were produced by immunoSEQ multiplex PCR, yet TCRdb's version contains in-frame clones alone and is incomplete. The sample records about 60,000 clones, around four fifths being singletons. Source: peripheral blood, taken from a patient treated with radiotherapy plus ipilimumab. These receptors were taken from a human donor with non-small cell lung cancer who had a partial response to radiotherapy plus ipilimumab.

The chain has TRBV28 and TRBJ2-7; the match to TRBD1 covers 10 bases. The CDR3 sequence is 14 residues long. Germline CDR1 is MDHEN and CDR2 is SYDVKM. Germline trimming cut 5 bases from V and 4 bases from J; bases unmatched to any gene: 5. The CDR3 nucleotides are TGTGCCAGCAGTCGGACAGGGGGAAGGTACGAGCAGTACTTC. It codes for CASSRTGGRYEQYF.

This sequence joins TRBV2 and TRBJ1-2; D ambiguous. V was pared by 3 bases and J by 6 bases, with 14 bases between. The germline gives CDR1 SNHLY, CDR2 FYNNEI. The CDR3 extends over 14 amino acids. CDR3 loop: CASSDDAGTHGYTF. Written as DNA, the CDR3 is TGTGCCAGCAGTGATGATGCGGGAACCCATGGCTACACCTTC.

There are a few counts of this clone. The chain is built from TRBV10-3 and TRBJ2-2, with TRBD2 as a possible D gene (6 bases). The CDR3 has 15 residues. V lost 2 bases and J 0 bases, leaving 7 bases between the germline ends. Germline V CDR1 and CDR2: ENHRY, SYGVKD. The CDR3 nucleotides read TGTGCCATCAGTGAGCCTAGCGCGAACACCGGGGAGCTGTTTTTT. Translated, it gives CAISEPSANTGELFF.

This chain connects TRBV27 to TRBJ1-5, with D unclear. Germline V lookup: CDR1 MNHEY, CDR2 SMNVEV (reference sequence). Between the trimmed V and J ends, which lost 0 bases and 3 bases, there was a span of 9 bases. The CDR3 loop spans 15 amino acids. The CDR3 DNA is TGTGCCAGCAGTTTATCCGGCGGGTCCAATCAGCCCCAGCATTTT. Residues: CASSLSGGSNQPQHF.

The rearrangement links TRBV7-2 to TRBJ2-5, with TRBD2 identical over 10 bases. Germline V lookup: CDR1 SGHTA, CDR2 FQGNSA. The CDR3 is made up of 15 amino acids. V shed 6 bases, J shed 2 bases, and the junction held 6 bases outside the gene matches. CDR3 residues: CASRRSSGGQETQYF. For the CDR3, the DNA is TGTGCCAGCAGGCGCTCTAGCGGGGGTCAAGAGACCCAGTACTTC.

V and J are TRBV21-1 and TRBJ2-5; TRBD1 was called by the table and not checked on the DNA. The end of the DNA fits TRBJ2-7 better, so the J call may be wrong. TRBV21-1 is flagged as a pseudogene. The length of the CDR3 is 12 residues. The CDR3, as DNA: TGTGCCACCGACCAACAGGGGGACGAGCAGTACTTC. It yields the protein CATDQQGDEQYF.

The table lists this clone with a few counts. The chain employs TRBV5-5 and TRBJ1-1; D perhaps matches TRBD1 (5 bases). CDR3 length: 15 amino acids. The V gene's germline CDR1 is SGHKS and CDR2 YYEKEE (reference sequence). With 4 bases removed from V and 5 bases from J, the gap between germline ends came to 18 bases. The chain's CDR3 is CASSLISGLGTEAFF. The CDR3 DNA is TGTGCCAGCAGCCTGATATCAGGGTTGGGGACTGAAGCTTTCTTT.

The rearrangement joins TRBV15 to TRBJ1-1; no reliable D call. Germline loops: CDR1 LNHNV, CDR2 YYDKDF (reference sequence). This CDR3 is 14 amino acids long. Trimming removed 0 bases at V and 8 bases at J, with 13 bases between. The CDR3 loop reads CATSRDPTALEAFF. DNA for the CDR3: TGTGCCACCAGCAGAGATCCAACCGCCCTAGAAGCTTTCTTT. Based on the CDR3 plus reference TRBV15 and TRBJ1-1, the full variable domain is DAMVIQNPRYQVTQFGKPVTLSCSQTLNHNVMYWYQQKSSQAPKLLFHYYDKDFNNEADTPDNFQSRRPNTSFCFLDIRSPGLGDTAMYLCATSRDPTALEAFFGQGTRLTVV.

In this sample, this clone turned up a few times. The chain recombines TRBV13 with TRBJ1-2; possibly TRBD1 for D (5 bases). Trimming stripped 1 base from V and 6 bases from J, with 6 bases between. The CDR3 is 12 amino acids. Germline V gene sequence: CDR1 PRHDT, CDR2 FYEKMQ (reference sequence). The CDR3 bases are TGTGCCAGCAGCTTAGCAGGGAATGGCTACACCTTC. As protein: CASSLAGNGYTF.

V and J are TRBV7-9 and TRBJ1-4, with a weak D call TRBD1 (6 bases). CDR3 size: 13 residues. Between the trimmed V and J ends, which lost 1 base and 10 bases, there was a span of 10 bases. Looked up from germline, CDR1 is SEHNR and CDR2 is FQNEAQ (reference sequence). This chain's CDR3 is CASSLGEGGKLFF. The CDR3 DNA reads TGTGCCAGCAGCTTAGGGGAGGGGGGAAAACTGTTTTTT.